The T cell receptor beta chain under discussion was sequenced for a study of shared clonotypes between healthy human individuals. The CDR3 sequence is 15 residues long. The germline V gene has CDR1 SEHNR and CDR2 FQNEAQ (reference sequence). Deletions cut 5 bases from V and 0 bases from J, with 11 bases between. Findings of the study overall: The sole specimen, blood, was sampled, and tissue repertoires likely differ. Clonotype sharing among donors was expected to depend on sequencing depth. It was the non-shared clonotypes that had lower generation probabilities than clonotypes shared by all four donors. Represented diversity, genetic and exposure-history alike, was limited by few donors.

About this clone: Its specificity is not known.

Using immunoSEQ multiplex PCR, the repertoire was profiled, and TCRdb retains in-frame clones only, with some absent. The table shows some 500,000 clones, with 90% to 97% occurring only once. This chain uses TRBV7-9 with TRBJ2-4; D not resolved. The sequenced sample consisted of naive CD4+ T cells sorted from blood. The subset: CD45RA+ positively selected. The sequence was collected from a woman aged 25-40 years in good health. The CDR3 reads CASSPLGRAKNIQYF. The CDR3 nucleotides read TGTGCCAGCAGCCCCCTCGGTCGAGCCAAAAACATTCAGTACTTC.